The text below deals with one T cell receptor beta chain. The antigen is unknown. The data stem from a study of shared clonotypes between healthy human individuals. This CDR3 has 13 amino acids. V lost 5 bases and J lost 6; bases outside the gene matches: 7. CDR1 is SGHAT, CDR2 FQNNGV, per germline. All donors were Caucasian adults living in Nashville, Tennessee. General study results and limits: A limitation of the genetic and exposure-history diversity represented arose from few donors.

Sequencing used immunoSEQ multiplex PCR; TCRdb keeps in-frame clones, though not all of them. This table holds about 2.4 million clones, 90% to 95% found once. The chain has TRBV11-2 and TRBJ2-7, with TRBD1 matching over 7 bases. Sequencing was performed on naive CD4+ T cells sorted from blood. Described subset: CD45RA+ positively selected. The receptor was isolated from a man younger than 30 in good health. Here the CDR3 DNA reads TGTGCCAGCAGCATCGACAGGGTTGGCGAGCAGTACTTC. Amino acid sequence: CASSIDRVGEQYF.